A selection of T cell receptor beta chains follows, all from one sample in a study of T cell repertoires in cytomegalovirus infection. TCRdb processed the reads anew with MiXCR; each CDR3 protein has one entry. This sample yields approximately 990,000 distinct CDR3 sequences, of which 30% to 40% are seen a single time; over 11% belongs to the top ten. Antigens of these TCRs are unknown. The sequencing used cultured CD8+ T cells from PBMCs, collected from culture after CMV antigen stimulation. The receptor source for this set is a human donor in good health (CMV status not recorded). Some clones in this sample may be carry-over from other donors' samples. CDR3s include the opening cysteine and the closing phenylalanine or tryptophan. Rows may omit the clone size; those that give it use once, few, many or a size class.

>.|TRBJ2-7|TRBV6-6
CASSYRDSSNYEQYF
>few|TRBJ2-2|TRBV6-1
CATATGGTGELFF
>.|TRBJ1-6|TRBV6-6
CASSYPEQGWLRTSKSPLHF
>once|TRBJ1-1|TRBV5-8
CASSIRDREAFF
>few|TRBJ2-5|TRBV7-9
CASSPRDRRQETQYF
>many|TRBJ2-7|TRBV7-2
CASSWTSGGKYEQYF
>.|TRBJ2-3|TRBV5-3
CASSPGTRSTDTQYF
>.|TRBJ1-2|TRBV7-9
CASSQPTGLNGYTF
>few|TRBJ2-1|TRBV24-1
CATSDHLRDARSNEQFF
>.|TRBJ1-5|TRBV6-1
CASTEGRGWNQPQHF
>few|TRBJ2-7|TRBV7-9
CASSLESSFLYEQYF
>.|TRBJ2-5|TRBV27
CASSLTRYKETQYF
>few|TRBJ2-1|TRBV19
CASSIQDNEQFF
>few|TRBJ2-3|TRBV12-3/TRBV12-4
CASFRTDRTDTQYF
>few|TRBJ1-3|TRBV18
CASSPGKTGSGNTIYF
>few|TRBJ2-2|TRBV5-4
CASRKGDTGELFF